The present T cell receptor beta chain was sequenced within a study of blood T cell repertoires in COVID-19. The CDR3 totals 13 residues. Per germline, CDR1 MNHEY and CDR2 SVGAGI. The trim removed 7 bases at V and 6 bases at J, leaving 6 bases unmatched. In the study's own analysis: Reference gene primer amplification gave nucleated cell count estimates. Profiling relied on immunoSEQ multiplex PCR, and the TCRdb table lists in-frame clones only, not all of them. Clonal size and the V and J genes are those of that table, whereas D and trimming came from the DNA. The repertoire holds some 110,000 clones, with roughly 80% as singletons.

Sequencing used peripheral blood. V and J are TRBV6-5 and TRBJ1-5; 7 bases are a match to TRBD1. The clonotype was recovered from a man younger than 45 with acute or convalescent COVID-19. The CDR3 sequence is CASMGTETQPQHF. In DNA form, the CDR3 reads TGTGCCAGCATGGGGACAGAGACTCAGCCCCAGCATTTT.